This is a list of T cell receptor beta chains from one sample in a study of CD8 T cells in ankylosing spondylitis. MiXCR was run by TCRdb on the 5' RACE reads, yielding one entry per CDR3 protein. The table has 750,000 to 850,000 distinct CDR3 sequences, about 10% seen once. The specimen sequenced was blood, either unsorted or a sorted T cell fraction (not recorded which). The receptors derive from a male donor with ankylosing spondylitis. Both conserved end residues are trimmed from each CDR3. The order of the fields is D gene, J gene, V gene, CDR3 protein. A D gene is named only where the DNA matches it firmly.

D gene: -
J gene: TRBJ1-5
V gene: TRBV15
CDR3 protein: ATSRGGGGSNQPQH

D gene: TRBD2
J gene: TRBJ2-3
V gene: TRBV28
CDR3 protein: ASSSLAGVTDTQY

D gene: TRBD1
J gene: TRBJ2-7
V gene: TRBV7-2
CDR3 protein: ASSPFPPGQGPEQY

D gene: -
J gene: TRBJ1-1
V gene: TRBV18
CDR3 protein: ASSPINTEAF

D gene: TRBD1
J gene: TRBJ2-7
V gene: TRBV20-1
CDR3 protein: SADREIYEQY

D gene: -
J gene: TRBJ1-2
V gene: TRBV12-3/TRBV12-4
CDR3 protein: ASSLNRALYGYT

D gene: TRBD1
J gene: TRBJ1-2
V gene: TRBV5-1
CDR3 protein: ASRTSGTADYGYT

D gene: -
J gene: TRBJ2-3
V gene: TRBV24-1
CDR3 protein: ATSDASVASTDTQY

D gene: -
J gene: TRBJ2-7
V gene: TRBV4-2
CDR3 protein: ASSQAGGVSYEQY

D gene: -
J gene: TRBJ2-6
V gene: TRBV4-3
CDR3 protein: ASSLDLGSGANVLT

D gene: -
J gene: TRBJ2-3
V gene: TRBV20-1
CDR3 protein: SASDRRGDTDTQY

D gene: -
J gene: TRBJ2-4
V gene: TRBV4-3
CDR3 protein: ASSKTSGGEDIQY

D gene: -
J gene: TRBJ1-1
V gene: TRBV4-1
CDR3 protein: ASSHPSLNTEAF

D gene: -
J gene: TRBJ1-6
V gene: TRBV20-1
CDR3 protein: SAKKGGVYDSPLH

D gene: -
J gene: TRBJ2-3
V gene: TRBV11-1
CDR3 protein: ASSLGLYWDTRTDTQY

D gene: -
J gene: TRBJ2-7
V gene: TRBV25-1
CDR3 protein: ASSEVGNEQY

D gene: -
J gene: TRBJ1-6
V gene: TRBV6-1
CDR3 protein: ASSPNRLNSPLH

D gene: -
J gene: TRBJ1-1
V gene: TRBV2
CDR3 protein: ASSERGTGEAF

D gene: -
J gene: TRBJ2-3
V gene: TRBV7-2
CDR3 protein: ASGVHTDTQY

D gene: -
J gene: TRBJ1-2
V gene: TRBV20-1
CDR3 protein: SAGQFYYGYT